Detailed here is one T cell receptor (beta chain). This receptor's antigen is unknown. One base away there is no much larger clone; base qualities are not given. In Seattle, one collaborating source enrolled patients while the infection was active and tracked those patients longitudinally over the course of disease. Whole blood was collected in K2EDTA tubes by collaborating institutions according to the institutions' own protocols. Collaborator samples were shipped for TCRbeta analysis as frozen whole blood, isolated PBMCs, or DNA extracted from either sample type. These data are taken from a study of blood T cell repertoires in COVID-19 (dated by TCRdb to 2020 to 2022). With respect to the entire study: Samples from collaborators originated in the United States, Italy and Spain and spanned both the acute and convalescent phases of COVID-19. HLA class I and class II types, where available, came from metadata supplied by the sample provider rather than from assay-based typing. The repertoires were released in a freely available public database intended as a resource for research on the immune response to SARS-CoV-2. The samples were drawn from the first 160 participants of the ongoing ImmuneRACE study and from 950 to 1,500 subjects provided by 6 global collaborators. Sample metadata almost always included a de-identified subject ID, COVID-19 status, age in years and sex. The material from the prospective study consisted of cDNA or gDNA derived from T cells, B-cell-depleted T cells, or PBMCs. The dataset comprised deeply sampled blood TCRbeta repertoires from subjects exposed to, actively infected with, or recovered from COVID-19.

Results and caveats for the whole study, not just this receptor: How much clinical and demographic metadata was included differed by source and by participant, and the metadata was provided uncurated.

TCRbeta CDR3 regions were amplified from genomic DNA by means of the immunoSEQ Assay, a bias-controlled multiplex PCR. The paper's processing steps were these. Nucleated cell counts per sample were estimated from amplification of reference gene primers within the assay. To quantify the absolute abundance of each unique TCRbeta CDR3 rearrangement, sequence reads were collapsed and filtered. For each sample, productive Simpson clonality was calculated as the square root of Simpson's diversity index across productive rearrangements. TCRdb carries this immuneACCESS record with in-frame sequences only. Its versions omit some clonotypes, under half of them owing to an unresolved V gene in the studies checked, with the rest unexplained. V and J calls and clone size are as listed in that table; D and trimming were resolved from the DNA. The sample table contains 250,000 to 350,000 clones; only one count was recorded for approximately 85% of them. The top ten clones comprise approximately 0.94% of the sample.

Sequences SGHNT (CDR1) and YYREEE (CDR2) are obtained from the germline V gene (reference sequence). The CDR3 sequence holds 14 residues, the cysteine and phenylalanine included. The entry retains the CDR3 DNA only, 42 bases that are in frame from base 1. V is pared back by 0 bases and J by 5 bases, with 11 bases lying between the germline termini. The chain couples TRBV5-4 to TRBJ2-5, and possibly TRBD1, on 5 matching bases. The origin of this receptor is a human donor with COVID-19, enrolled during active disease. The donor label of this sample is uncertain. The sequencing input was peripheral blood. The sequenced DNA: TGTGCCAGCAGCTTGGAACCCTCAGGGGAGACCCAGTACTTC. The encoded protein is CASSLEPSGETQYF.